This TCR beta chain stems from a study of post-analysis software for immune sequencing data. Study-wide context: Relapsing-remitting, secondary progressive and progressive-relapsing courses of multiple sclerosis were included. Whole-study findings and limits: Under the F measure, samples that were prepared in one batch clustered strongly together. There were five TRBV segments more frequent in patients than controls, and TRBV5-6, TRBV5-1 and TRBV20-1 were among them.

Sequencing libraries made from TCR beta cDNA carried unique molecular identifiers. The source material, roughly 0.9 to 11 million T cells, gave rise to 500,000 or so cDNA molecules. One entry per CDR3 protein, called by TCRdb with MiXCR from the PCR reads. The table has roughly 800,000 distinct CDR3 sequences, about 53% seen once. The CDR3 spans 14 residues. V dropped 3 bases and J dropped 3 bases, with 14 bases sitting between them. CDR1 is SQVTM, CDR2 ANQGSEA, per germline. This clonotype has just a few counts. Its matching antigen is unknown. Sequencing was performed on blood. This receptor was obtained from a girl between 10 and 17 years old with multiple sclerosis. This chain links TRBV29-1 with TRBJ1-1, with unresolved D. The DNA for the CDR3 is TGCAGCGTTGATAGGACGGTGGAGGACACTGAAGCTTTCTTT. Amino acid sequence: CSVDRTVEDTEAFF.